The 31 T cell receptor beta chains below all came from one sample that was sequenced in a study of T cell responses to AZD1222 COVID-19 vaccine. TCRdb keeps only in-frame clones here, not all; method: immunoSEQ multiplex PCR. The sample holds approximately 180,000 clones, roughly 88% seen once. The sequences come from peripheral blood, collected on day 0 of AZD1222 vaccination. These receptors all stem from an adult in good health.

CDR3 amino acids: CASSVAGGMNTEAFF. As DNA, the CDR3 is TGTGCCAGCAGCGTAGCAGGGGGGATGAACACTGAAGCTTTCTTT. The chain couples TRBV9 to TRBJ1-1, with TRBD1 matching 7 bases. The V gene end was trimmed by 0 bases and the J gene end by 0 bases; junction bases not matched to a gene: 2. CDR3 length: 15 residues. Germline V gene sequence: CDR1 SGDLS, CDR2 YYNGEE.

This clone showed up just once. The genes are TRBV5-4 and TRBJ2-2, with 11 bases that match TRBD2. The germline V gene encodes CDR1 SGHNT and CDR2 YYREEE (reference sequence). This CDR3 comprises 15 residues. With 4 bases clipped from V and 6 bases from J, the junction kept 5 bases outside the gene matches. The CDR3 sequence: CASSIAGGRSGELFF. CDR3 nucleotide sequence: TGTGCCAGCAGCATAGCGGGGGGGCGGTCCGGGGAGCTGTTTTTT.

The chain couples TRBV10-3 to TRBJ2-3; TRBD1 matches at 8 bases. Germline assignment: CDR1 ENHRY and CDR2 SYGVKD. V shed 7 bases, J shed 2 bases, and the junction held 5 bases outside the gene matches. The CDR3 is 14 amino acids. This CDR3 is CAITQDRATDTQYF. In DNA form, the CDR3 reads TGTGCCATCACCCAGGACAGGGCCACAGATACGCAGTATTTT.

J is TRBJ2-3 and V is TRBV7-9; D might be TRBD2 (6 bases). The CDR3 totals 17 residues. The germline CDR1 and CDR2 sequences are SEHNR and FQNEAQ (reference sequence). Trimming shortened V by 5 bases and J by 0 bases, and 18 bases separated the two germline ends. The CDR3 DNA sequence: TGTGCCAGCAGCCCGCGGGACCGCAGTCCGAGCACAGATACGCAGTATTTT. Protein product: CASSPRDRSPSTDTQYF.

The chain combines TRBV6-2 or TRBV6-3 with TRBJ2-7; D is unresolved. The CDR3 length is 13 residues. Trimming stripped 2 bases from V and 2 bases from J, with 7 bases between. Germline V gives CDR1 MNHEY, CDR2 SVGEGT. CDR3 sequence: CASSYRDTYEQYF. The CDR3 DNA is TGTGCCAGCAGTTACAGGGATACCTACGAGCAGTACTTC.

This chain connects TRBV27 to TRBJ1-1; tentatively, D is TRBD1 (5 bases). This CDR3 comprises 13 residues. V gave up 3 bases and J gave up 4 bases, with 9 bases separating them. Per the germline V gene, CDR1 is MNHEY and CDR2 is SMNVEV (reference sequence). This CDR3 reads CASSLGVGTEAFF. The CDR3 DNA sequence: TGTGCCAGCAGTTTGGGGGTAGGCACTGAAGCTTTCTTT.

V usage is TRBV2 and J usage is TRBJ2-3; 8 bases are a match to TRBD2. The CDR3 has 16 residues. Germline loops: CDR1 SNHLY, CDR2 FYNNEI. V shed 3 bases, J shed 2 bases, and the junction held 7 bases outside the gene matches. The CDR3 bases are TGTGCCAGCAGTGATTCCCGGGGGGGACTCACAGATACGCAGTATTTT. Protein: CASSDSRGGLTDTQYF.

The chain is built from TRBV3-1 (or the pseudogene TRBV3-2) and TRBJ1-1; D remains unclear. This CDR3 is built from 13 residues. V lost 2 bases and J lost 5, with 9 bases in between. From germline, CDR1 is LGHDT and CDR2 YNNKEL (reference sequence). The CDR3 DNA reads TGTGCCAGCAGCCAATCGGGTTATACTGAAGCTTTCTTT. This sequence encodes CASSQSGYTEAFF.

CDR3 coding DNA: TGTGCCAGCAGCTTCCGAGGGGGGGCCACCCTCTACGAGCAGTACTTC. Encoded protein: CASSFRGGATLYEQYF. The chain has TRBV13 and TRBJ2-7; the D gene is possibly TRBD2 (7 bases). This CDR3 has 16 residues. Germline V CDR1 and CDR2: PRHDT, FYEKMQ (reference sequence). Trimming removed 3 bases from V and 3 bases from J, with 18 bases in between. The full variable domain, its missing parts supplied by reference TRBV13 and TRBJ2-7, is AAGVIQSPRHLIKEKRETATLKCYPIPRHDTVYWYQQGPGQDPQFLISFYEKMQSDKGSIPDRFSAQQFSDYHSELNMSSLELGDSALYFCASSFRGGATLYEQYFGPGTRLTVT.

The table lists this clone with a count of one. Other DNA sequences from this sample encode an identical CDR3 as well. The genes are TRBV30 and TRBJ1-5; D may be TRBD1 (6 bases). The V gene's germline CDR1 is GTSNPN and CDR2 SVGIG (reference sequence). Trimming cost V 3 bases and J 3 bases, with 9 bases left between them. The CDR3 consists of 13 residues. Written as DNA, the CDR3 is TGTGCCTGGAGGGACAGTTCCAATCAGCCCCAGCATTTT. It yields the protein CAWRDSSNQPQHF.

CDR3 amino acids: CASSIGAASRNEKLFF. The CDR3 DNA follows: TGTGCCAGTAGTATAGGCGCAGCTAGTAGGAATGAAAAACTGTTTTTT. The chain combines TRBV19 with TRBJ1-4; unclear D gene. V gave up 1 base and J gave up 5 bases, with 14 bases separating them. This CDR3 spans 16 amino acids. The germline V gene has CDR1 LNHDA and CDR2 SQIVND (reference sequence). The complete variable domain, with remaining parts taken from reference TRBV19 and TRBJ1-4, reads DGGITQSPKYLFRKEGQNVTLSCEQNLNHDAMYWYRQDPGQGLRLIYYSQIVNDFQKGDIAEGYSVSREKKESFPLTVTSAQKNPTAFYLCASSIGAASRNEKLFFGSGTQLSVL.

The rearrangement joins TRBV4-1 to TRBJ1-6; 7 bases match TRBD1. The CDR3 is made up of 15 amino acids. CDR1 is MGHRA, CDR2 YSYEKL, per germline. The V segment lost 3 bases and the J segment 7 bases; nucleotides outside the gene matches: 6. The chain's CDR3 is CASSQATGRNSPLHF. The CDR3 region has the DNA TGCGCCAGCAGCCAGGCGACAGGGCGAAATTCACCCCTCCACTTT.

This clone occurred once. The chain joins TRBV18 to TRBJ2-5; D unclear. This CDR3 region has 13 residues. The V and J ends lost 1 base and 3 bases respectively, with 6 bases between them. The germline V gene has CDR1 KGHSH and CDR2 LQKENI. The CDR3 DNA reads TGTGCCAGCTCACCACTAACAGAAGAGACCCAGTACTTC. It translates to CASSPLTEETQYF.

V gene TRBV10-3 combines with J gene TRBJ2-7, with 7 bases that match TRBD2. The germline CDR1 and CDR2 sequences are ENHRY and SYGVKD. Germline trimming cut 0 bases from V and 5 bases from J; bases unmatched to any gene: 7. The length of the CDR3 is 15 residues. The CDR3 coding sequence is TGTGCCATCAGTGAGTCGACTCCGGGAGGCCACGAGCAGTACTTC. Translation: CAISESTPGGHEQYF.

This sequence joins TRBV5-6 and TRBJ1-3; D is unclear. Between the trimmed V and J ends, which lost 4 bases and 0 bases, there was a span of 14 bases. This CDR3 comprises 16 residues. Germline loops: CDR1 SGHDT, CDR2 YYEEEE. The CDR3 loop is CASSPLGFSSGNTIYF. As DNA, the CDR3 is TGTGCCAGCAGCCCCCTCGGGTTTAGCTCTGGAAACACCATATATTTT.

The V call is TRBV18, the J call TRBJ2-7; 8 positions agree with TRBD1. The CDR3 has 13 amino acids. Germline V gene sequence: CDR1 KGHSH, CDR2 LQKENI. With V trimmed by 3 bases and J by 6 bases, 4 bases remained unmatched. The CDR3 protein is CASSPRTGFEQYF. The DNA of the CDR3 is TGTGCCAGCTCACCCAGGACAGGGTTCGAGCAGTACTTC.

The J gene is TRBJ2-1, the V gene TRBV5-1; D possibly corresponds to TRBD2 (7 bases). Germline CDR1 SGHRS, CDR2 YFSETQ. This CDR3 contains 16 residues. Deletions cut 3 bases from V and 4 bases from J, with 17 bases between. This chain's CDR3 is CASSWETGGPYNEQFF. DNA for the CDR3: TGCGCCAGCAGCTGGGAGACCGGGGGGCCGTACAATGAGCAGTTCTTC.

The chain employs TRBV2 and TRBJ1-2, with a possible D match to TRBD1 (6 bases). The germline CDR1 and CDR2 sequences are SNHLY and FYNNEI. The CDR3 is 15 residues long. The V and J ends lost 4 bases and 0 bases respectively, with 12 bases between them. CDR3 bases: TGTGCCAGCAGTGGGCGGACAGATACTAACTATGGCTACACCTTC. Protein sequence: CASSGRTDTNYGYTF.

The chain links TRBV5-1 to TRBJ2-6; weak D call: TRBD1 (5 bases). Germline CDR1 SGHRS, CDR2 YFSETQ. Trimming took off 7 bases at V and 2 bases at J, with 25 bases between the two ends. This CDR3 region has 19 residues. CDR3 coding DNA: TGCGCCAGCTCCCTGAGTAGGGGCGTTCAAAGGGCTGGGGCCAACGTCCTGACTTTC. Translating gives CASSLSRGVQRAGANVLTF.

This sequence joins TRBV2 and TRBJ1-2, with D maybe TRBD1 (5 bases). From germline, CDR1 is SNHLY and CDR2 FYNNEI. The V end lost 3 bases, the J end lost 8 bases, and 10 bases lay between the germline ends. The CDR3 sequence is 12 residues long. The CDR3 DNA reads as TGTGCCAGCAGTGAGGGGGTTGGCGGCTACACCTTC. Translating it yields CASSEGVGGYTF.

The CDR3 sequence: CASRGQGTYEQYF. The CDR3 DNA follows: TGTGCCAGCAGAGGACAGGGTACCTACGAGCAGTACTTC. The chain employs TRBV7-9 and TRBJ2-7, with 8 bases fitting TRBD1. Germline V gives CDR1 SEHNR, CDR2 FQNEAQ (reference sequence). Trimming took 6 bases from V and 2 from J; bases not matched to a gene: 3. The CDR3 extends over 13 amino acids.

The chain is built from TRBV7-2 and TRBJ2-2; 8 bases are a match to TRBD1. V lost 3 bases, J lost 4 bases, and 4 bases stayed unmatched. CDR1 SGHTA and CDR2 FQGNSA come from the germline V gene. The CDR3 contains 15 residues. The CDR3 nucleotides read TGTGCCAGCAGCTTGGAACAGGGGGGCACCGGGGAGCTGTTTTTT. It yields the protein CASSLEQGGTGELFF. The whole variable domain, filled in from reference TRBV7-2 and TRBJ2-2, reads GAGVSQSPSNKVTEKGKDVELRCDPISGHTALYWYRQSLGQGLEFLIYFQGNSAPDKSGLPSDRFSAERTGGSVSTLTIQRTQQEDSAVYLCASSLEQGGTGELFFGEGSRLTVL.

This clone was recorded only once. V and J are TRBV4-1 and TRBJ1-4, with D possibly being TRBD1 (5 bases). V was cut by 0 bases and J by 0 bases, with 11 bases left in between. CDR1 is MGHRA and CDR2 is YSYEKL in the germline V gene. CDR3 length: 17 residues. The CDR3 loop is CASSQDKGTATNEKLFF. The CDR3, as DNA: TGCGCCAGCAGCCAAGATAAGGGGACCGCAACTAATGAAAAACTGTTTTTT.

V gene TRBV7-3 combines with J gene TRBJ1-2; 7 bases line up with TRBD1. The CDR3 extends over 13 amino acids. V lost 6 bases, J lost 6 bases, and 7 bases stayed unmatched. From germline, CDR1 is SGHTA and CDR2 FQGTGA. The CDR3 DNA sequence: TGTGCCAGCAGTTTGACAGGGAGGGATGGCTACACCTTC. It yields the protein CASSLTGRDGYTF.

V is TRBV3-1 (or the pseudogene TRBV3-2) and J is TRBJ2-1, with D perhaps assigned TRBD1 or TRBD2 (5 bases each). The CDR3 is made up of 15 amino acids. V was trimmed by 0 bases and J by 7 bases, leaving 13 bases between them. Germline V lookup: CDR1 LGHDT, CDR2 YNNKEL (reference sequence). In DNA, the CDR3 is TGTGCCAGCAGCCAAGACGGGGCCCTCCGGAATGAGCAGTTCTTC. It specifies CASSQDGALRNEQFF.

This chain connects TRBV20-1 to TRBJ1-1; D is undetermined. Germline V gene sequence: CDR1 DFQATT, CDR2 SNEGSKA (reference sequence). V shed 3 bases and J shed 1 base, with 12 bases lying between them. This CDR3 spans 14 amino acids. The CDR3 here is CSASTGRRNTEAFF. CDR3 in DNA: TGCAGTGCTAGTACGGGAAGGAGGAACACTGAAGCTTTCTTT.

The chain couples TRBV10-3 to TRBJ1-5; D is unresolved. V lost 10 bases, J lost 0 bases, and 13 bases lay in between. The length of the CDR3 is 14 residues. CDR1 and CDR2 from the germline V gene are ENHRY and SYGVKD. CDR3 sequence: CATATTDSNQPQHF. The DNA of the CDR3 is TGTGCCACCGCGACGACGGATAGCAATCAGCCCCAGCATTTT.

The chain is built from TRBV3-1 (or the pseudogene TRBV3-2) and TRBJ1-5; the match to TRBD1 covers 7 bases. The CDR3 loop spans 16 amino acids. The ends lost 1 base at V and 1 base at J; junction bases unmatched: 4. Germline V gene sequence: CDR1 LGHDT, CDR2 YNNKEL (reference sequence). This CDR3 is CASSQGVQGSNQPQHF. The CDR3 bases are TGTGCCAGCAGCCAAGGTGTACAGGGGAGCAATCAGCCCCAGCATTTT.

The chain joins TRBV28 to TRBJ1-5; 7 bases match TRBD1. Germline trimming cut 10 bases from V and 4 bases from J; bases unmatched to any gene: 16. The CDR3 length is 16 residues. Per the germline V gene, CDR1 is MDHEN and CDR2 is SYDVKM. CDR3 loop: CATFPQGQIPNQPQHF. The DNA of the CDR3 is TGTGCCACCTTCCCCCAGGGACAGATACCTAATCAGCCCCAGCATTTT.

The V call is TRBV11-1, the J call TRBJ2-7, with TRBD1 identical over 7 bases. CDR3 length equals 15 residues. V was clipped by 3 bases and J by 0 bases; unmatched bases: 5. Germline CDR1 and CDR2: SGHAT and FQDESV (reference sequence). This CDR3 is CASSLGQGVSYEQYF. The DNA for the CDR3 is TGTGCCAGCAGCTTGGGTCAGGGGGTCTCCTACGAGCAGTACTTC.

The gene calls are TRBV5-5 and TRBJ2-2; TRBD1 agrees at 9 bases. The junction had 7 bases not matched to a gene; V was cut back by 4 bases and J by 6 bases. From germline, CDR1 is SGHKS and CDR2 YYEKEE (reference sequence). This CDR3 spans 15 amino acids. CDR3: CASSPGQGLAGELFF. The CDR3 region has the DNA TGTGCCAGCAGCCCGGGACAGGGACTCGCCGGGGAGCTGTTTTTT.